This T cell receptor beta chain was documented in a study of control samples from healthy donors and cancer patients. Germline-derived CDR1 and CDR2 are MNHEY and SVGEGT. The CDR3 contains 16 residues. V lost 2 bases to trimming and J lost 4 bases, with 18 bases between them. Only in-frame clones appear in the TCRdb table, and some are missing; sequencing was by immunoSEQ multiplex PCR. Of some 150,000 clones listed, 85% to 95% were seen once; the top ten hold about an eighth. The sequence was collected from a man aged 35-49 years in good health. Sequences were obtained from blood. The genes are TRBV6-2 or TRBV6-3 and TRBJ2-7, with a tentative D call TRBD1 (6 bases). CDR3 DNA sequence: TGTGCCAGCAGTTACCCACCCGGGACAAGGACGTACGAGCAGTACTTC. Residues: CASSYPPGTRTYEQYF.